This TCR beta chain is drawn from a study of shared clonotypes between healthy human individuals. Produced via immunoSEQ multiplex PCR; TCRdb's table is partial and in-frame only. The table lists about 1 million clones, around 74% of them singletons. Caucasian adults residing in Nashville, Tennessee made up all the donors. Germline V gives CDR1 SNHLY, CDR2 FYNNEI. This CDR3 has 11 amino acids. V was cut by 8 bases and J by 8 bases, with 9 bases left in between. V and J are TRBV2 and TRBJ1-4; D gene ambiguous. Sequencing was performed on memory CD4+ T cells sorted from blood. Specified subset: CD45RA-negative fraction. The TCR was taken from a man aged 18-30 years in good health. CDR3 protein: CASALGEKLFF. The DNA for the CDR3 is TGTGCCAGCGCCCTCGGAGAAAAACTGTTTTTT.